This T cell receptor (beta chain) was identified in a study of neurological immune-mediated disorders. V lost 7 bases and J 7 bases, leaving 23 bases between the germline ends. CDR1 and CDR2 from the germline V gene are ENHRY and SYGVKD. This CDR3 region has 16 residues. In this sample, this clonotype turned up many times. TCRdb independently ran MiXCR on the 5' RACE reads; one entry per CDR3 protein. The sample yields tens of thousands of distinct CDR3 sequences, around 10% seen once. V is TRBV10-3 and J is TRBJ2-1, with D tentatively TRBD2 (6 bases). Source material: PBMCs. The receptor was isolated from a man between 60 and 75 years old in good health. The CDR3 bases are TGTGCCATCACTCCCTCCCTAGCGCGATTTACAAATGAGCAGTTCTTC. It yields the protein CAITPSLARFTNEQFF.